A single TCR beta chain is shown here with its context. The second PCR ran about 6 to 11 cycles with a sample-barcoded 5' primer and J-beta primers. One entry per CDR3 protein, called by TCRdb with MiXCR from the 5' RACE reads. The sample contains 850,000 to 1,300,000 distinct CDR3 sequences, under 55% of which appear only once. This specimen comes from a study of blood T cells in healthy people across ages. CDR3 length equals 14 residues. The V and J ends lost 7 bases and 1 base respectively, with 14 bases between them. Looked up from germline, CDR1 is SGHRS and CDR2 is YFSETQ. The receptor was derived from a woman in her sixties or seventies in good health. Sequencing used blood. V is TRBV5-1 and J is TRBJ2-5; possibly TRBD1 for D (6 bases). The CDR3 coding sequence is TGCGCCAGCTATGAATCGGACAGCCAAGAGACCCAGTACTTC. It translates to CASYESDSQETQYF.